This T cell receptor beta chain was documented in a study of T cell repertoires in cytomegalovirus infection. Study details: Matching HLA type and CMV infection were both indicated by public TCR beta signatures.

TCRdb independently ran MiXCR on the reads; one entry per CDR3 protein. The table has about 490,000 distinct CDR3 sequences, 15% to 20% seen once. Sequencing was done on a sample of CD8+ T cells from PBMCs. The receptor was derived from a human donor in good health (CMV status not recorded). Some clones in this sample may be carry-over from other donors' samples.

This CDR3 reads CSVEVALATASSGNTIYF. CDR3 DNA sequence: TGCAGCGTTGAAGTTGCATTGGCGACAGCGTCCTCTGGAAACACCATATATTTT. This sequence joins TRBV29-1 and TRBJ1-3; a possible D gene is TRBD1 (5 bases). The germline V gene has CDR1 SQVTM and CDR2 ANQGSEA. V was shortened by 1 base and J by 0 bases, with 19 bases between the two germline ends. This CDR3 is 18 amino acids long. The full variable domain, with the rest looked up from reference TRBV29-1 and TRBJ1-3, is SAVISQKPSRDICQRGTSLTIQCQVDSQVTMMFWYRQQPGQSLTLIATANQGSEATYESGFVIDKFPISRPNLTFSTLTVSNMSPEDSSIYLCSVEVALATASSGNTIYFGEGSWLTVV.